A selection of T cell receptor beta chains follows, all from one sample in a study of T-cell reconstitution after alpha-beta-depleted transplantation in children. Each CDR3 protein gets one entry after TCRdb re-called the PCR reads with MiXCR. The table records some 200,000 distinct CDR3 sequences, approximately 14% of them present only once. This specimen was PBMCs from the stem cell graft donor, taken from the stem cell graft. Source of these receptors: a human donor who donated a stem cell graft to a child with acute lymphoblastic leukemia. CDR3s include the opening cysteine and the closing phenylalanine or tryptophan. D genes are given only for firm matches. Rows may omit the clone size; those that give it use once, few, many or a size class.

D	V	size	J	DNA	CDR3
NA	TRBV28	NA	TRBJ2-7	TGTGCCAGCAGTTTGCTAACCGGGAACAACGAGCAGTACTTC	CASSLLTGNNEQYF
NA	TRBV30	few	TRBJ1-4	TGTGCCTGGTCGTATGGGGAAAAACTGTTTTTT	CAWSYGEKLFF
NA	TRBV12-3/TRBV12-4	NA	TRBJ2-5	TGTGCCAGCAGTTTAAGGGAGCGGGAGACCCAGTACTTC	CASSLRERETQYF
TRBD2	TRBV4-1	many	TRBJ2-3	TGCGCCAGCAGCCAAGTTGCCGGGGAGCGGGAGGTCGCAGATACGCAGTATTTT	CASSQVAGEREVADTQYF
NA	TRBV7-2	many	TRBJ2-1	TGTGCCAGCAGCGGACGGGGACGGCACAATGAGCAGTTCTTC	CASSGRGRHNEQFF
TRBD2	TRBV19	few	TRBJ2-1	TGTGCCAGTAGCCCACTAGCGGGAGGGCTGGCAGGTGAGCAGTTCTTC	CASSPLAGGLAGEQFF
TRBD1	TRBV5-1	NA	TRBJ2-5	TGCGCCAGCAGCTTGGGGGCTGACAGGGGGAAAGAGACCCAGTACTTC	CASSLGADRGKETQYF
NA	TRBV20-1	many	TRBJ2-7	TGCAGTGCTGCCCACAGGGAGTTCCACGAGCAGTACTTC	CSAAHREFHEQYF
NA	TRBV27	NA	TRBJ2-7	TGTGCCACCAGTTCCCCCGACCGGGACGAGCAGTACTTC	CATSSPDRDEQYF
NA	TRBV29-1	many	TRBJ1-4	TGCAGCGTTGAAGGGGGGAATGAAAAACTGTTTTTT	CSVEGGNEKLFF
NA	TRBV25-1	many	TRBJ1-1	TGTGCCAGCAGAGAGGGGGGCGACACTGAAGCTTTCTTT	CASREGGDTEAFF
NA	TRBV28	many	TRBJ2-7	TGTGCCAGCAGTCCCGACAGAGAGAAAAGCAACGAGCAGTACTTC	CASSPDREKSNEQYF
TRBD2	TRBV20-1	many	TRBJ2-3	TGCAGTGCTACAGCAAATAGCGGGAGGGCCAGAGATACGCAGTATTTT	CSATANSGRARDTQYF
TRBD1	TRBV29-1	few	TRBJ1-2	TGCAGCGACGGGACAGGATGGGGCTACACCTTC	CSDGTGWGYTF
NA	TRBV28	few	TRBJ1-2	TGTGCCAGCAAACAAGGGGATTATGGCTACACCTTC	CASKQGDYGYTF